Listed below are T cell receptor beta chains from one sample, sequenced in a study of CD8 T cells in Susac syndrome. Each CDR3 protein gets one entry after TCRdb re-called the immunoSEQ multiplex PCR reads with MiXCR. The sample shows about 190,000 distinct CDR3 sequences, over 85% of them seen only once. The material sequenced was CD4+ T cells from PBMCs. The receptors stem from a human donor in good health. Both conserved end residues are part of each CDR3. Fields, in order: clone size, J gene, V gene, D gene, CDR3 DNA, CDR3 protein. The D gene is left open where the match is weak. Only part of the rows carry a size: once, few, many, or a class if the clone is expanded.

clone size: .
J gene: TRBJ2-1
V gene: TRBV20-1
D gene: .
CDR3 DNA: TGCAGTGCTGCCTATGAGGGACCAGGGACCACAAGTGAGCAGTTCTTC
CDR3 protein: CSAAYEGPGTTSEQFF

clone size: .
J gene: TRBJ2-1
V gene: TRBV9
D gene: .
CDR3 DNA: TGTGCCAGCAGCGGGTTCCAGTGGGGGAATGAGCAGTTCTTC
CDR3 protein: CASSGFQWGNEQFF

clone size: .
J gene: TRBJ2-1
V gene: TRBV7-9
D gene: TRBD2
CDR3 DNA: TGTGCCAGCACGGGGGGAGTACGGAAGGGCTCCTACAATGAGCAGTTCTTC
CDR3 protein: CASTGGVRKGSYNEQFF

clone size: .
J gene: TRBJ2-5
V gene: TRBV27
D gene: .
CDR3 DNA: TGTGCCAGCAGTTCTCACCCCGTGGGGACCCAGTACTTC
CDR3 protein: CASSSHPVGTQYF

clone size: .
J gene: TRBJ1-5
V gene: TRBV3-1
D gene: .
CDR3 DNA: TGTGCCAGCAGCCAAGATGGGCCCCAGCATTTT
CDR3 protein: CASSQDGPQHF

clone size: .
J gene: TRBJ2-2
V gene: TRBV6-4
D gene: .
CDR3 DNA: TGTGCCAGCTCGGTGGAGACTTCCGGGGAGCTGTTTTTT
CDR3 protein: CASSVETSGELFF

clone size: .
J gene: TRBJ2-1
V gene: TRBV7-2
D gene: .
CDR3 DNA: TGTGCCAGCAGCTCCCCCAGAGGGGACTTACCCTACAATGAGCAGTTCTTC
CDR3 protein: CASSSPRGDLPYNEQFF

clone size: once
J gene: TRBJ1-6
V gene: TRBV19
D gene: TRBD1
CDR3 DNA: TGTGCCAGTAGTGCAACGACAGGGCTCCAATCACCCCTCCACTTT
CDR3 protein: CASSATTGLQSPLHF

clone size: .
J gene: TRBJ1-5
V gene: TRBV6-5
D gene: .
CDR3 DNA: TGTGCCAGCAGTTACTCATGGGAGGGCAATCAGCCCCAGCATTTT
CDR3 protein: CASSYSWEGNQPQHF

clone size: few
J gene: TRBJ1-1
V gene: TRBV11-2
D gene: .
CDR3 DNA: TGTGCCAGCAGCTCCCTCTTGAACACTGAAGCTTTCTTT
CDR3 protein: CASSSLLNTEAFF

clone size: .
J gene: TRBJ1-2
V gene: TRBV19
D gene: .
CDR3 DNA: TGTGCCAGTAGTATACGGGGGGCTCATGGCTACACCTTC
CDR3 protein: CASSIRGAHGYTF

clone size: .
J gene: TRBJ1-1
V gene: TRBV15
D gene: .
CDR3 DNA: TGTGCCACCAGCTCGAGTCGGACAGAAGCTTTCTTT
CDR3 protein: CATSSSRTEAFF

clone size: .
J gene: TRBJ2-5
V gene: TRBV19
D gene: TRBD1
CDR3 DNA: TGTGCCAGTCGTGGGACAGGAGCGTACCAAGAGACCCAGTACTTC
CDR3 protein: CASRGTGAYQETQYF

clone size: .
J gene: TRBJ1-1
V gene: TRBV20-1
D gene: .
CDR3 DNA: TGCAGTGCTAGACAAAATAAACGGGACACTGAAGCTTTCTTT
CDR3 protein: CSARQNKRDTEAFF

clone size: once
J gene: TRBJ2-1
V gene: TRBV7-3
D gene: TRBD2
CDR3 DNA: TGTGCCAGCAGTCGAATAGCGGGGGGGCCGCGTAATGAGCAGTTCTTC
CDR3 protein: CASSRIAGGPRNEQFF

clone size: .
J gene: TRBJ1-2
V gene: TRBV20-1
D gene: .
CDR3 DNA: TGCAGTGCTAGAGTGCTATCGGGGGACTATGGCTACACCTTC
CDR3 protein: CSARVLSGDYGYTF

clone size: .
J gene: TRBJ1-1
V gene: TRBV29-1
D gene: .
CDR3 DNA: TGCAGCGTTACAGAAGGGACGGTGAACACTGAAGCTTTCTTT
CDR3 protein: CSVTEGTVNTEAFF

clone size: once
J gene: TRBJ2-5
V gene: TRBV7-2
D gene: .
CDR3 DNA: TGTGCCAGCAGCAACCGGATGGGGGGAACAGAGACCCAGTACTTC
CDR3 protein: CASSNRMGGTETQYF

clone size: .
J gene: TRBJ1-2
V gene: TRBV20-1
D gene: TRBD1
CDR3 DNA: TGCAGTGCTAGAGTTGATCCCGGGACAGGGGGCGCCAACTATGGCTACACCTTC
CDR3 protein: CSARVDPGTGGANYGYTF

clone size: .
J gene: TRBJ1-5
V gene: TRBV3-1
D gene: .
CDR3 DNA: TGTGCCAGCAGCCCGTCACTGAGCCTCGGTCCCCAGCATTTT
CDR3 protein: CASSPSLSLGPQHF

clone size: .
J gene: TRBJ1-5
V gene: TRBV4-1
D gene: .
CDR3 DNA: TGCGCCAGCAGCCCAGGAGCAGGCTCGGGGCCCAATCAGCCCCAGCATTTT
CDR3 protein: CASSPGAGSGPNQPQHF

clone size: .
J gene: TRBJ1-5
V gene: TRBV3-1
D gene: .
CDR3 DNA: TGTGCCAGCAGCCAAGGTGAACAGCCCCAGCATTTT
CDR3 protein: CASSQGEQPQHF

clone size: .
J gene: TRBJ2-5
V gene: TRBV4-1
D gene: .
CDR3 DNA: TGCGCCAGCAGCCAAGTCGTCACCTACACCCAGTACTTC
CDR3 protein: CASSQVVTYTQYF

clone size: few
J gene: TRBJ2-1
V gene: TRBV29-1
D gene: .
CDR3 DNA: TGCAGCGCATTTAGGGCGGGTTTGAACAATGAGCAGTTCTTC
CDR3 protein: CSAFRAGLNNEQFF

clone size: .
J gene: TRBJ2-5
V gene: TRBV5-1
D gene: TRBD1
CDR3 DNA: TGCGCCAGCAGCCCGGGACAGGGGGTGGAGACCCAGTACTTC
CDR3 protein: CASSPGQGVETQYF

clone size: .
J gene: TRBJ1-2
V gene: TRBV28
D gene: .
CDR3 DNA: TGTGCCAGCCGGGACGGGATCCGCTATGGCTACACCTTC
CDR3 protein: CASRDGIRYGYTF

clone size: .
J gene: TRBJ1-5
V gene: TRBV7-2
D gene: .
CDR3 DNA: TGTGCCAGCAGCTTAGGAGGAAAGAGCTCGCCCCAGCATTTT
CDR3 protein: CASSLGGKSSPQHF

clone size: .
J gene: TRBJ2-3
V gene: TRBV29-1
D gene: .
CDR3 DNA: TGCAGCGTTGAACAGGGGTCAGATACGCAGTATTTT
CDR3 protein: CSVEQGSDTQYF

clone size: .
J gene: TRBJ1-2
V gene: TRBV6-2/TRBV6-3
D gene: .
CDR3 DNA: TGTGCCAGCAGTTTGGACATCAACTATGGCTACACCTTC
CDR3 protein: CASSLDINYGYTF

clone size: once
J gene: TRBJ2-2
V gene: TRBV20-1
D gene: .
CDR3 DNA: TGCAGTGCTAGTACCCCAACAAGGAACACCGGGGAGCTGTTTTTT
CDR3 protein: CSASTPTRNTGELFF

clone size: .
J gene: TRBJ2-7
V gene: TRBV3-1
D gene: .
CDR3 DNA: TGTGCCAGCAGCTTAAGGGGGACCTACGAGCAGTACTTC
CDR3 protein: CASSLRGTYEQYF

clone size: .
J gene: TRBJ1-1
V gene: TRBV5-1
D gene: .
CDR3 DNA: TGCGCCACCACCCAGGGGCCTACTTGGGACACTGAAGCTTTCTTT
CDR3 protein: CATTQGPTWDTEAFF

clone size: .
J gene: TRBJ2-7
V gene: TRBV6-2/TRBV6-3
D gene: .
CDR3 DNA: TGTGCCAGCAGAAGATCCGGGACTGCTTCCTACGAGCAGTACTTC
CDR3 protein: CASRRSGTASYEQYF

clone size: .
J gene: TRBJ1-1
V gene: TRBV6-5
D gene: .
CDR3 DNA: TGTGCCAGCCGTGCCCCGGGAGCCAACACTGAAGCTTTCTTT
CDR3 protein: CASRAPGANTEAFF

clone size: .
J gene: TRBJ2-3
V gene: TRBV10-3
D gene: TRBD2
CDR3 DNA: TGTGCCATCAGAAAGAGCGGGGTCAGCACAGATACGCAGTATTTT
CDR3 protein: CAIRKSGVSTDTQYF

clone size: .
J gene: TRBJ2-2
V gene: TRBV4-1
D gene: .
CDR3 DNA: TGCGCCAGCAGCCCATGGATGCAAGGTCAAGGTACCGGGGAGCTGTTTTTT
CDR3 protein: CASSPWMQGQGTGELFF

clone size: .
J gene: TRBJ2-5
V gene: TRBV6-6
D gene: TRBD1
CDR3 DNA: TGTGCCAGCTTGGGACAGCAAGGAGCGGAGACCCAGTACTTC
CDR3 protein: CASLGQQGAETQYF

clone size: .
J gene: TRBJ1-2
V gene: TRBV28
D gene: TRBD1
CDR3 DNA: TGTGCCAGCAGTTTTTCCCAGGGGGCAGGATATGGCTACACCTTC
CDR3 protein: CASSFSQGAGYGYTF

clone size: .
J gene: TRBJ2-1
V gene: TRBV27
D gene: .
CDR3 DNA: TGTGCCAGCAGTTTCCTAGCGTCGAAGAATGAGCAGTTCTTC
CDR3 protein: CASSFLASKNEQFF

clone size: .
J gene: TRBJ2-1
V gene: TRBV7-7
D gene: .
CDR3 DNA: TGTGCTTGCCCGCCCGAGTACAATGAGCAGTTCTTC
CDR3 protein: CACPPEYNEQFF

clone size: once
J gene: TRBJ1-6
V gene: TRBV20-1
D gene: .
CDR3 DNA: TGCAGTGCTAGAGATCAAGACCCTTATAATTCACCCCTCCACTTT
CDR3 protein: CSARDQDPYNSPLHF